This TCR beta chain was sequenced for a study of shared clonotypes between healthy human individuals. Turning to this clone: Antigen specificity is unknown.

Naive CD8 cells lacked CD45RO, underwent positive selection for CCR7 and left out terminally differentiated effector memory CD45RA+ cells. This CDR3 is 15 amino acids long. V lost 4 bases, J lost 3 bases, and 15 bases lay in between. Germline V lookup: CDR1 MGHRA, CDR2 YSYEKL. Regarding the study as a whole: Naive subsets tended to show greater estimated richness than memory subsets. It was the non-shared clonotypes that had lower generation probabilities than clonotypes shared by all four donors. Sequencing depth was predicted to influence how clonotypes are shared among donors.

Generated by immunoSEQ multiplex PCR, the TCRdb table keeps only in-frame clones and is missing some. The top ten clones hold about 1.1% of a sample with millions of clones, about 95% of them seen once. V and J are TRBV4-1 and TRBJ1-2; D is unclear. This TCR came from a man between 18 and 29 years old in good health. What was sequenced was naive CD8+ T cells sorted from blood. DNA for the CDR3: TGCGCCAGCAGCCCCAACGAACTTGCAGACTATGGCTACACCTTC. Residues: CASSPNELADYGYTF.